This T cell receptor (beta chain) is drawn from a study of blood T cell repertoires in COVID-19. In the authors' workflow: Estimated nucleated cell counts came from reference gene primer amplification. Profiled with immunoSEQ multiplex PCR; TCRdb holds only in-frame clones, not every one. V and J calls and clone size follow that table, whereas D and trimming were derived from the DNA. This repertoire shows 200,000 to 300,000 clones, approximately 80% found once; its top ten account for 4.2%. V was cut by 0 bases and J by 2 bases, with 13 bases left in between. CDR1 and CDR2 (germline): SGHTA, FQGTGA. This CDR3 is built from 16 residues. This clone was seen a single time.

The receptor was isolated from a man in his fifties or sixties with acute or convalescent COVID-19. The chain uses TRBV7-3 and TRBJ2-5, with D maybe TRBD1 (6 bases). The specimen sequenced was peripheral blood. The CDR3 loop reads CASSLTGQREQETQYF. The CDR3 bases are TGTGCCAGCAGCTTAACCGGACAGAGGGAGCAAGAGACCCAGTACTTC.